The present T cell receptor (beta chain) was sequenced within a study of blood T cell repertoires in COVID-19. The protocol was immunoSEQ multiplex PCR, while the TCRdb copy is restricted to in-frame clones and leaves out a portion. The table has around 220,000 clones, roughly 84% seen once; the top ten hold about 4%. The CDR3 spans 13 residues. Germline CDR1 and CDR2: SGHRS and YFSETQ. V and J are TRBV5-1 and TRBJ2-5, with TRBD2 matching over 8 bases. Sequenced: peripheral blood. This receptor was identified in a woman aged 40 to 50 with active or convalescent COVID-19. In nucleotides, the CDR3 is TGCGCAACCGGGCGGGGGGCGCGAGAGACCCAGTACTTC. It codes for CATGRGARETQYF.